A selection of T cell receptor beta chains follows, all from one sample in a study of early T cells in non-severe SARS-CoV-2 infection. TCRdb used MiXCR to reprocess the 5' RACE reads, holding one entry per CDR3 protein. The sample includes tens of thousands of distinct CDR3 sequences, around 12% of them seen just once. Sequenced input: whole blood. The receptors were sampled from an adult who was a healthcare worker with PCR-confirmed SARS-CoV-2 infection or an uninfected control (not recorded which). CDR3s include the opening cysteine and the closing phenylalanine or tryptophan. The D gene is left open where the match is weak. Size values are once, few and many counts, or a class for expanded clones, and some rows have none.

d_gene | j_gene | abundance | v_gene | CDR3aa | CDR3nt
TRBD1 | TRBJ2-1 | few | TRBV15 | CATSIPRTGVNEQFF | TGTGCCACCAGCATCCCGAGGACAGGGGTCAATGAGCAGTTCTTC
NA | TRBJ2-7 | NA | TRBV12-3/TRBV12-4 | CASCRGPSYEQYF | TGTGCCAGCTGTCGGGGACCCTCCTACGAGCAGTACTTC
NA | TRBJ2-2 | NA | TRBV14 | CASSQEGVNWAANTGELFF | TGTGCCAGCAGCCAAGAGGGCGTGAATTGGGCGGCGAACACCGGGGAGCTGTTTTTT
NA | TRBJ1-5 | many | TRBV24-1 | CATSGPGQPQHF | TGTGCCACCTCTGGTCCGGGGCAGCCCCAGCATTTT
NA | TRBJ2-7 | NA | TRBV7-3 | CASSLNGLSSYEQYF | TGTGCCAGCAGCTTAAACGGTCTGAGCTCCTACGAGCAGTACTTC
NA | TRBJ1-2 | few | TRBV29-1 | CSVEDNGYTF | TGCAGCGTTGAAGATAATGGCTACACCTTC
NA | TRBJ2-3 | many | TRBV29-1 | CSVGRGVGSADTQYF | TGCAGCGTTGGAAGAGGGGTTGGTTCTGCAGATACGCAGTATTTT
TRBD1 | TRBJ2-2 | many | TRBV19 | CASILGTGDTGELFF | TGTGCCAGTATCTTGGGGACAGGGGACACCGGGGAGCTGTTTTTT
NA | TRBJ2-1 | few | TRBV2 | CASSDTAGSSYNEQFF | TGTGCCAGCAGTGACACTGCGGGGAGCTCCTACAATGAGCAGTTCTTC
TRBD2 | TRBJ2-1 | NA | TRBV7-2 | CASSSNSWFSGRAFSSYNEQFF | TGTGCCAGCAGCTCCAATTCATGGTTTAGCGGGAGGGCCTTCAGCTCCTACAATGAGCAGTTCTTC
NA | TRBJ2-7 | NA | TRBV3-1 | CASSQDLRSGLYEQYF | TGTGCCAGCAGCCAAGATCTGCGAAGTGGACTCTACGAGCAGTACTTC
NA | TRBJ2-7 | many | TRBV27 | CASSPGTEIYEQYF | TGTGCCAGCAGCCCCGGGACGGAGATTTACGAGCAGTACTTC
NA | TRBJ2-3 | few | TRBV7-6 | CASSPQGGAGVSTDTQYF | TGTGCCAGCAGCCCGCAGGGGGGGGCCGGGGTTAGCACAGATACGCAGTATTTT
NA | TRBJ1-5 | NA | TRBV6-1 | CASSELGQPQHF | TGTGCCAGCAGTGAATTAGGTCAGCCCCAGCATTTT
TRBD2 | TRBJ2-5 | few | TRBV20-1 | CSATTSADQETQYF | TGCAGTGCCACTACTAGCGCAGATCAAGAGACCCAGTACTTC
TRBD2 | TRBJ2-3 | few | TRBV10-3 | CAISRSGSPPDTQYF | TGTGCCATCAGCCGGAGCGGGAGCCCCCCAGATACGCAGTATTTT
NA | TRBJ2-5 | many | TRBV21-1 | CASSKKVQGNGTQYF | TGTGCCAGCAGCAAAAAGGTTCAGGGGAACGGGACCCAGTACTTC
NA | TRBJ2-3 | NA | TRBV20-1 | CSALRRRNTDTQYF | TGCAGTGCCCTCCGCAGGCGGAACACAGATACGCAGTATTTT
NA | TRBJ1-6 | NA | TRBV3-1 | CASSQGEGANSPLHF | TGTGCCAGCAGCCAAGGAGAGGGTGCGAATTCACCCCTCCACTTT
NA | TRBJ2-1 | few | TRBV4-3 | CASSQEGWQEQFF | TGCGCCAGCAGCCAAGAAGGTTGGCAAGAGCAGTTCTTC
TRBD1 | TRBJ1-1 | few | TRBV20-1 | CSARDGRTGLVDTEAFF | TGCAGTGCTAGAGATGGGAGGACAGGGCTCGTTGACACTGAAGCTTTCTTT
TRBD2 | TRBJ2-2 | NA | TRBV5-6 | CASSLWAGETGELFF | TGTGCCAGCAGCTTGTGGGCGGGAGAGACCGGGGAGCTGTTTTTT
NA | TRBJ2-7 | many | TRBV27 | CASSLSTGYSGEQYF | TGTGCCAGCAGTTTATCGACCGGGTACTCGGGGGAGCAGTACTTC
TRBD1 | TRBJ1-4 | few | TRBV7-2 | CASSSGQGITTNEKLFF | TGTGCCAGCAGCTCCGGACAGGGCATCACAACTAATGAAAAACTGTTTTTT
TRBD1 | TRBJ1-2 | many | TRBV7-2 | CASSLEGGGGAQGYTF | TGTGCCAGCAGCTTAGAGGGTGGAGGGGGCGCGCAGGGCTACACCTTC
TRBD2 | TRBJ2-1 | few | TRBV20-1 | CSARGREGSYNEQFF | TGCAGTGCTAGGGGTCGGGAGGGATCCTACAATGAGCAGTTCTTC
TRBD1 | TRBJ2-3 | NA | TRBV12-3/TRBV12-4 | CASIARTGWGTDTQYF | TGTGCCAGCATCGCAAGGACAGGTTGGGGCACAGATACGCAGTATTTT
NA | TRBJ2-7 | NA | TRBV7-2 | CASTGYGQGEQYF | TGTGCCAGCACGGGGTATGGGCAGGGCGAGCAGTACTTC
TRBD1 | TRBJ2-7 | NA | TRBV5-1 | CASSIRDSPSYEQYF | TGTGCCAGCAGCATACGGGACAGTCCCTCCTACGAGCAGTACTTC
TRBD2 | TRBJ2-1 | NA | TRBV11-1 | CASSPLAPAGDNEQFF | TGTGCCAGCAGTCCCCTCGCCCCAGCGGGAGACAATGAGCAGTTCTTC
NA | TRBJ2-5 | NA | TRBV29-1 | CSVDFPHSGGNQETQYF | TGCAGCGTTGATTTTCCCCACTCAGGGGGGAACCAAGAGACCCAGTACTTC
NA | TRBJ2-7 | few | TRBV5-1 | CASSSDNYEQYF | TGCGCCAGCAGCTCGGACAATTACGAGCAGTACTTC
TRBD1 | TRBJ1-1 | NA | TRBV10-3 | CAITLDRGTEAFF | TGTGCCATCACCTTGGACAGGGGTACTGAAGCTTTCTTT
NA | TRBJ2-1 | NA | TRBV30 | CAWARGRMDEQFF | TGTGCCTGGGCCAGGGGTAGGATGGATGAGCAGTTCTTC
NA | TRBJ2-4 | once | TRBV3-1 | CASTSATWDIQYF | TGTGCCAGCACCTCCGCCACTTGGGACATTCAGTACTTC
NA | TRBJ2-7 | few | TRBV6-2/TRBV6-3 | CASSSIAYTYEQYF | TGTGCCAGCAGCTCCATAGCCTATACCTACGAGCAGTACTTC
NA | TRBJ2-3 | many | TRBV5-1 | CASREYDTQYF | TGCGCCAGCAGGGAGTACGATACGCAGTATTTT
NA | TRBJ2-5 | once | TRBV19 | CASSTPRKETQYF | TGTGCCAGTAGTACCCCCAGGAAGGAGACCCAGTACTTC
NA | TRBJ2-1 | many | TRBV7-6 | CASSPPGQQPEQFF | TGTGCCAGCAGCCCGCCTGGGCAGCAGCCTGAGCAGTTCTTC
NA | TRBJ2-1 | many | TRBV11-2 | CASSFSRYNEQFF | TGTGCCAGCAGCTTTAGTCGATACAATGAGCAGTTCTTC
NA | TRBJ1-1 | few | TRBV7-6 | CASSSRAGTEAFF | TGTGCCAGCAGCTCCAGGGCCGGCACTGAAGCTTTCTTT
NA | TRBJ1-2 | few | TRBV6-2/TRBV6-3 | CASSSLTVSYGYTF | TGTGCCAGCAGTTCCCTGACAGTATCATATGGCTACACCTTC
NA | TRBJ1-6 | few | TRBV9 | CASSVTPGAESPLHF | TGTGCCAGCAGCGTAACTCCGGGGGCAGAATCACCCCTCCACTTT
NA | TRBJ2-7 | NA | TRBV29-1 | CSVRTGAYEQYF | TGCAGCGTACGTACAGGAGCCTACGAGCAGTACTTC
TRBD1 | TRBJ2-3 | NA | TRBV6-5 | CASSNRGRGTDTQYF | TGTGCCAGCAGTAACAGGGGGCGAGGGACAGATACGCAGTATTTT
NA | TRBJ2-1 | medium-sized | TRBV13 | CASSLVIRDYNEQFF | TGTGCCAGCAGCTTAGTTATTAGGGACTACAATGAGCAGTTCTTC
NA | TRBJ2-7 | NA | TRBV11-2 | CASSLSLSDRLYEQYF | TGTGCCAGCAGCTTATCTTTATCCGACAGGCTCTACGAGCAGTACTTC
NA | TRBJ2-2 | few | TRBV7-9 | CASSTPGDTGELFF | TGTGCCAGCAGTACACCTGGAGACACCGGGGAGCTGTTTTTT
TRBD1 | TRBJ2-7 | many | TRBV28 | CASRTGGVNEQYF | TGTGCCAGCAGAACAGGGGGCGTAAACGAGCAGTACTTC
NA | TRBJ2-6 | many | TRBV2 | CASSPQDTYSGANVLTF | TGTGCCAGCAGTCCCCAGGACACTTACTCTGGGGCCAACGTCCTGACTTTC
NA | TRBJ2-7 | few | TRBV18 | CASSLQGTTYEQYF | TGTGCCAGCTCACTGCAGGGTACTACCTACGAGCAGTACTTC
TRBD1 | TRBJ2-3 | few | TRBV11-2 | CASSYRGRSTDTQYF | TGTGCCAGCAGCTACAGGGGGCGTAGCACAGATACGCAGTATTTT
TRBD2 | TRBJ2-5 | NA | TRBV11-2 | CASSLDRAGGEETQYF | TGTGCCAGCAGCTTAGATCGGGCGGGAGGGGAAGAGACCCAGTACTTC
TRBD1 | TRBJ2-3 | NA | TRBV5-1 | CASSTGTGSDTQYF | TGCGCCAGCAGCACCGGGACAGGGTCAGATACGCAGTATTTT
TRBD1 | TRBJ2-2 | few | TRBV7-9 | CASSPDRVSTGELFF | TGTGCCAGCAGCCCGGACAGGGTTAGCACCGGGGAGCTGTTTTTT
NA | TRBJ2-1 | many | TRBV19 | CASSIGPLEHNEQFF | TGTGCCAGTAGTATCGGGCCTCTGGAACACAATGAGCAGTTCTTC
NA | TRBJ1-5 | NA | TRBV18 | CASSTTSGSNNQPQHF | TGTGCCAGCTCTACCACTTCCGGGTCAAACAATCAGCCCCAGCATTTT
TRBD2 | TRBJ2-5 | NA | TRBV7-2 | CASSPPGGGRETQYF | TGTGCCAGCAGCCCACCGGGGGGAGGAAGAGAGACCCAGTACTTC
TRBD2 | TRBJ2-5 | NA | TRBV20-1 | CSALTSGGETQYF | TGCAGTGCTCTTACTAGCGGGGGTGAGACCCAGTACTTC
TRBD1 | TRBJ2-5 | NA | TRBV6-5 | CASSLGTGQGLRRTQYF | TGTGCCAGCAGCTTAGGTACAGGACAGGGCCTTCGGAGGACCCAGTACTTC